This is a list of T cell receptor beta chains from one sample in a study of vaccination effects on CD4 cells after COVID-19. These receptors have no known antigen. Clones were read by immunoSEQ multiplex PCR, and TCRdb kept only the in-frame ones, dropping some. The repertoire holds almost 40,000 clones, roughly 82% seen once, with nearly 3% in the top ten. The specimen was CD4+ T cells from PBMCs cultured without peptide, collected before COVID-19 vaccination. These receptors came from a human donor who received a COVID-19 vaccine. Both conserved end residues are trimmed from each CDR3. The order of the fields is V gene, clone size, CDR3 protein. Clone size appears in some rows only: once, few, many, or a class for an expanded clone.

TRBV7-8 - ASSLFYRDSNQPQH
TRBV2 - ASRDSLNTEAF
TRBV12-3/TRBV12-4 - ASSPTGLYGYT
TRBV30 - AWSVGRGEQF
TRBV7-9 once ASSLANQGGETQY
TRBV20-1 - SAIHSNEQF
TRBV6-1 - ASSDLTGAASPLH
TRBV24-1 few ATRGTGENWELF
TRBV18 - ASSPKGVGSNQPQH
TRBV5-1 - ASSLEGGVNTEAF
TRBV18 - ASSLSNQPQH
TRBV24-1 - ATQGRGQETQY
TRBV5-1 - ASTWGDRGITDTQY
TRBV18 - ASSKVAGWGNTEAF
TRBV6-2/TRBV6-3 - ASSYPQGGKNIQY
TRBV5-4 once ASSLGWGGRTDTQY
TRBV30 once AWDQGPDTQY
TRBV24-1 - ATSDNRSYGYT
TRBV7-2 - ASSLVEVRWNEQF
TRBV27 - ASSFLDGNTEAF
TRBV5-1 - ASSSPPGAAAMNTEAF
TRBV5-1 - ASSLGPAEAF
TRBV10-2 - ASSVGLANYGYT
TRBV5-1 - ASSLLEGEKLF
TRBV5-1 - ASSLAAGTGGTGELF
TRBV7-3 - ASSLNSHNSPLH
TRBV7-9 - ASSPAGRGANVLT
TRBV10-2 - ASSEQELAVYNEQF
TRBV5-1 - ASSPGPLEKLF
TRBV30 once AWTGGGRFTGELF
TRBV6-5 - ASSYDRGVNEQF
TRBV6-5 - ASRTDRANTEAF
TRBV19 - ATLPGQLNTEAF
TRBV5-5 - ASSSIPGQGAQREKLF
TRBV29-1 - SVVKGEKLF
TRBV18 few ASSQQGAEGKLF
TRBV6-1 - ASSYRANYGYT
TRBV14 - ASSQEVNQPQH
TRBV7-3 - ASSLRARGNQETQY
TRBV18 once ASSRTPDYGYT
TRBV2 - ASRDRAGNTIY
TRBV29-1 - SVEQGWETQY
TRBV28 few ASSLRYGYT
TRBV2 - ASGGERDTDNYGYT
TRBV4-3 - ASSQDRGRGGWV
TRBV4-1 once ASSQALYNEQF
TRBV18 - ASSQDRVGTEAF